These 21 T cell receptor beta chains originate from one sample sequenced in a study of radiotherapy plus CTLA-4 blockade in lung cancer. The data were produced by immunoSEQ multiplex PCR, yet TCRdb's version contains in-frame clones alone and is incomplete. The sample consists of about 49,000 clones, around 84% of them appearing once. This specimen consisted of peripheral blood, obtained from a patient treated with radiotherapy plus ipilimumab. The source of these receptors is a human donor with non-small cell lung cancer whose response to radiotherapy plus ipilimumab could not be evaluated.

The chain links TRBV5-4 to TRBJ1-1, with 9 bases identical to TRBD1. CDR3 length equals 14 residues. CDR1 is SGHNT and CDR2 is YYREEE in the germline V gene (reference sequence). Germline trimming cut 2 bases from V and 1 base from J; bases unmatched to any gene: 0. CDR3 protein: CASSLQGANTEAFF. CDR3 nucleotides: TGTGCCAGCAGCTTACAGGGGGCGAACACTGAAGCTTTCTTT.

The chain carries TRBV5-5 and TRBJ2-4, with TRBD1 identical over 8 bases. CDR1 is SGHKS and CDR2 is YYEKEE in the germline V gene (reference sequence). V lost 0 bases to trimming and J lost 8 bases; unmatched junction nucleotides: 4. CDR3 size: 14 residues. The CDR3 nucleotides are TGTGCCAGCAGCTTGGGACAGGGGTCAGACATTCAGTACTTC. As protein: CASSLGQGSDIQYF.

This sequence joins TRBV6-5 and TRBJ2-7; D possibly corresponds to TRBD1 (6 bases). Germline V gene lookup returns CDR1 MNHEY and CDR2 SVGAGI. V lost 6 bases and J lost 7, with 16 bases in between. The CDR3 sequence is 13 residues long. CDR3 in DNA: TGTGCCAGCAGCCCCCCCCTGGGGGCAGAGCAGTACTTC. Protein product: CASSPPLGAEQYF.

This clone was detected a few times. V gene TRBV10-3 combines with J gene TRBJ1-5, with a weak D call TRBD1 (6 bases). Trimming stripped 5 bases from V and 4 bases from J, with 15 bases between. The germline CDR1 and CDR2 sequences are ENHRY and SYGVKD. The CDR3 has 15 amino acids. The CDR3 loop is CAISRGGRGNQPQHF. DNA of the CDR3: TGTGCCATCAGTAGGGGGGGACGGGGGAATCAGCCCCAGCATTTT.

The chain combines TRBV19 with TRBJ1-1; no clear D gene. This CDR3 comprises 13 residues. Trimming cost V 7 bases and J 0 bases, with 9 bases left between them. CDR1 is LNHDA and CDR2 is SQIVND in the germline V gene (reference sequence). CDR3: CASTEQMNTEAFF. For the CDR3, the DNA is TGTGCCAGTACCGAACAGATGAACACTGAAGCTTTCTTT.

This chain connects TRBV7-9 to TRBJ2-2; possible D gene TRBD2, 5 bases. The CDR3 runs to 15 residues. CDR1 and CDR2 (germline): SEHNR, FQNEAQ (reference sequence). V was cut by 1 base and J by 4 bases, with 10 bases left in between. The CDR3 here is CASSLELVTTGELFF. The CDR3 nucleotides read TGTGCCAGCAGCTTAGAACTAGTGACCACCGGGGAGCTGTTTTTT.

The rearrangement uses TRBV6-6 and TRBJ2-7; maybe TRBD1 (6 bases). V was pared by 6 bases and J by 5 bases, with 20 bases between. Germline V gene lookup returns CDR1 MNHNY and CDR2 SVGAGI (reference sequence). CDR3 length equals 15 residues. CDR3 residues: CASRKTGSLVNEQYF. CDR3 coding DNA: TGTGCCAGCAGAAAAACAGGGTCGTTAGTCAACGAGCAGTACTTC.

V is TRBV4-3 and J is TRBJ2-1, with no clear D. CDR1 is LGHNA and CDR2 is YSLEER in the germline V gene. Deletions cut 0 bases from V and 10 bases from J, with 10 bases between. The CDR3 consists of 13 residues. CDR3 residues: CASSQDVSLEQFF. CDR3 nucleotide sequence: TGCGCCAGCAGCCAAGATGTCTCGTTAGAGCAGTTCTTC.

V is TRBV9 and J is TRBJ2-3; D not certain. This CDR3 has 13 amino acids. Trimming removed 0 bases from V and 6 bases from J, with 8 bases in between. CDR1 SGDLS and CDR2 YYNGEE come from the germline V gene. The CDR3 DNA sequence: TGTGCCAGCAGCGTAGGGCCGATGGATACGCAGTATTTT. Its protein product is CASSVGPMDTQYF.

J is TRBJ1-1 and V is TRBV28; D is possibly TRBD1 (6 bases). V lost 2 bases to trimming and J lost 4 bases, with 20 bases between them. Germline assignment: CDR1 MDHEN and CDR2 SYDVKM. There are 17 residues in the CDR3. The chain's CDR3 is CASSLGWGAGVGTEAFF. The CDR3 coding sequence is TGTGCCAGCAGTTTAGGCTGGGGGGCGGGGGTCGGCACTGAAGCTTTCTTT.

This clone was recorded only once. The CDR3 sequence is CASSPLAGVSEQYF. The CDR3 nucleotides read TGTGCCAGCAGTCCTCTAGCGGGAGTAAGCGAGCAGTACTTC. This rearrangement joins TRBV27 to TRBJ2-7; 10 bases map to TRBD2. This CDR3 has 14 amino acids. Unmatched junction bases numbered 7, after V lost 5 bases and J lost 6 bases. Per germline, CDR1 MNHEY and CDR2 SMNVEV (reference sequence).

This chain uses TRBV29-1 with TRBJ2-1, with 8 bases lining up with TRBD1. The CDR3 sequence is 14 residues long. J gave up 5 bases and V 6 bases, and 9 bases lay outside the gene matches. The germline CDR1 and CDR2 sequences are SQVTM and ANQGSEA. CDR3 region: CSVADRVGNNEQFF. Written as DNA, the CDR3 is TGCAGCGTGGCGGACAGGGTGGGGAACAATGAGCAGTTCTTC.

The V call is TRBV19, the J call TRBJ2-5, with 8 bases fitting TRBD1. The ends lost 5 bases at V and 5 bases at J; junction bases unmatched: 4. Germline V gene lookup returns CDR1 LNHDA and CDR2 SQIVND (reference sequence). The CDR3 totals 13 residues. The CDR3 DNA reads as TGTGCCAGTAGTGAACAGGGGGGCGAGACCCAGTACTTC. Translation: CASSEQGGETQYF.

The chain employs TRBV29-1 and TRBJ1-2, with 10 nucleotides matching TRBD1. With V trimmed by 6 bases and J by 8 bases, 9 bases remained unmatched. The germline CDR1 and CDR2 sequences are SQVTM and ANQGSEA. The CDR3 has 13 amino acids. The CDR3 reads CSVERQGADGYTF. CDR3 nucleotides: TGCAGCGTCGAGAGACAGGGGGCAGACGGCTACACCTTC. Variable domain in full (rest from reference TRBV29-1 and TRBJ1-2): SAVISQKPSRDICQRGTSLTIQCQVDSQVTMMFWYRQQPGQSLTLIATANQGSEATYESGFVIDKFPISRPNLTFSTLTVSNMSPEDSSIYLCSVERQGADGYTFGSGTRLTVV.

This clone was seen a handful of times. The chain joins TRBV27 to TRBJ2-3, with D unresolved. The germline CDR1 and CDR2 sequences are MNHEY and SMNVEV (reference sequence). The CDR3 covers 12 residues. V lost 4 bases to trimming and J lost 5 bases, with 7 bases between them. CDR3 amino acids: CASSSAGDTQYF. The CDR3 DNA follows: TGTGCCAGCAGTTCCGCCGGAGATACGCAGTATTTT.

This chain links TRBV7-2 with TRBJ2-5; 9 bases agree with TRBD1. The germline gives CDR1 SGHTA, CDR2 FQGNSA. CDR3 length equals 16 residues. Trimming cost V 4 bases and J 5 bases; bases outside gene matches: 11. As DNA, the CDR3 is TGTGCCAGCAGCTCTGACAGGGGGGGCATCGGGGAGACCCAGTACTTC. Amino acid sequence: CASSSDRGGIGETQYF.

The gene calls are TRBV12-2 and TRBJ2-7; the DNA was not compared with TRBD2, the D call given in the table. TRBV12-2 is labeled a pseudogene. This CDR3 is built from 16 residues. For the CDR3, the DNA is TGTGCAAGTCGCCCTTCTACTAGCGGGAGTCACTACGAGCAGTACTTC. Residues: CASRPSTSGSHYEQYF.

This chain links TRBV7-2 with TRBJ2-2; D may be TRBD2 (6 bases). This CDR3 contains 14 residues. V was clipped by 2 bases and J by 4 bases, with 8 bases between them. CDR1 and CDR2 (germline): SGHTA, FQGNSA. CDR3 coding DNA: TGTGCCAGCAGCTTAACGCGGGGCACCGGGGAGCTGTTTTTT. It yields the protein CASSLTRGTGELFF.

V usage is TRBV4-3 and J usage is TRBJ1-4; D uncertain. The germline V gene has CDR1 LGHNA and CDR2 YSLEER. The CDR3 length is 15 residues. Trimming shortened V by 0 bases and J by 3 bases, and 8 bases separated the two germline ends. This CDR3 is CASSQEAAPNEKLFF. The DNA for the CDR3 is TGCGCCAGCAGCCAAGAGGCGGCCCCTAATGAAAAACTGTTTTTT.

The rearrangement joins TRBV4-1 to TRBJ2-5; D gene uncertain. The DNA matches TRBJ2-7 better at its end, which makes the J call doubtful. This CDR3 is built from 13 residues. Germline V CDR1 and CDR2: MGHRA, YSYEKL. The CDR3 region has the DNA TGCGCCAGCAGCCGCCGGACGGACTACGAGCAGTACTTC. The encoded protein is CASSRRTDYEQYF.

This clone was seen a few times. The genes are TRBV5-4 and TRBJ2-4; tentatively, D is TRBD1 (5 bases). Germline V gene data show CDR1 as SGHNT and CDR2 as YYREEE (reference sequence). Between the trimmed V and J ends, which lost 3 bases and 6 bases, there was a span of 10 bases. This CDR3 contains 13 residues. CDR3 in amino acids: CASSYDSTNIQYF. CDR3 DNA: TGTGCCAGCAGCTACGACAGCACAAACATTCAGTACTTC.